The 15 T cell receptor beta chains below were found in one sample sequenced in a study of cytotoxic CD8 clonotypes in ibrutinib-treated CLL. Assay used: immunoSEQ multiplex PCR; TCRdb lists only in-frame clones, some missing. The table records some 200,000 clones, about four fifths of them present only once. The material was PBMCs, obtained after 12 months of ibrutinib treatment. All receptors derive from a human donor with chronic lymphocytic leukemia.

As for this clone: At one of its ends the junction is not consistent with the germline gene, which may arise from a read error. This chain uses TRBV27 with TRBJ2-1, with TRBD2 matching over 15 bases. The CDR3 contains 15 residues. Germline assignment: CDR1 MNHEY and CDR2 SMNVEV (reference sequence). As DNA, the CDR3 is TGTGCCAACAGTCCTGCCGGGACTAGCGGGGGGATGCAGTTCTTC. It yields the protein CANSPAGTSGGMQFF.

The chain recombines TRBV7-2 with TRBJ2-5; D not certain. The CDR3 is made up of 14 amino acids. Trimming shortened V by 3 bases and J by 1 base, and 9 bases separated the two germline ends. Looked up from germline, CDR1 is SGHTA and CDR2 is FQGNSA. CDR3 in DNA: TGTGCCAGCAGCTTTTCAGTGTTCCAAGAGACCCAGTACTTC. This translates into CASSFSVFQETQYF.

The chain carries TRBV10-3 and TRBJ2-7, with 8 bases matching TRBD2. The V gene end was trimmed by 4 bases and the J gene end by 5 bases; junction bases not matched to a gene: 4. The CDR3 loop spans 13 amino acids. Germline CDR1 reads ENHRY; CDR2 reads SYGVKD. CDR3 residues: CAISASGSNEQYF. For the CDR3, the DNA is TGTGCCATCAGTGCAAGCGGGAGTAACGAGCAGTACTTC.

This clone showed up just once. The CDR3 protein is CASSRLNNHEQYF. Written as DNA, the CDR3 is TGTGCCAGCAGTAGGCTAAACAACCACGAGCAGTACTTC. This chain links TRBV6-1 with TRBJ2-7; D not resolved. The CDR3 totals 13 residues. Germline values: CDR1 MNHNS, CDR2 SASEGT. V lost 5 bases and J lost 5, with 13 bases in between.

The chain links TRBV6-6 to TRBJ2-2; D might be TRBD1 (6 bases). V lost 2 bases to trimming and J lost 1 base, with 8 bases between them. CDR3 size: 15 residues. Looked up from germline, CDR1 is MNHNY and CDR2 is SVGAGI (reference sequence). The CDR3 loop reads CASSYPGQNTGELFF. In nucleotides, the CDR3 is TGTGCCAGCAGTTACCCGGGACAGAACACCGGGGAGCTGTTTTTT.

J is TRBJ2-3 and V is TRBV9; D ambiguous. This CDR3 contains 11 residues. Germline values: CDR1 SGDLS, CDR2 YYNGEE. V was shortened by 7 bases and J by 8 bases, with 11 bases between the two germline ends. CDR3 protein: CASSISSTQYF. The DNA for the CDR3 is TGTGCCAGCTCGATTTCAAGTACGCAGTATTTT. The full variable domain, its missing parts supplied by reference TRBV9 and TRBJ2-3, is DSGVTQTPKHLITATGQRVTLRCSPRSGDLSVYWYQQSLDQGLQFLIQYYNGEERAKGNILERFSAQQFPDLHSELNLSSLELGDSALYFCASSISSTQYFGPGTRLTVL.

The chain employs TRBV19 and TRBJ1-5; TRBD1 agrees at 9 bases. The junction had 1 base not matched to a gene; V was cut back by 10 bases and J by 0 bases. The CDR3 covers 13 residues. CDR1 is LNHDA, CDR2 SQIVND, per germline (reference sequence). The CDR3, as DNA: TGTGCCAAACAGGGGGCTAGCAATCAGCCCCAGCATTTT. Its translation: CAKQGASNQPQHF.

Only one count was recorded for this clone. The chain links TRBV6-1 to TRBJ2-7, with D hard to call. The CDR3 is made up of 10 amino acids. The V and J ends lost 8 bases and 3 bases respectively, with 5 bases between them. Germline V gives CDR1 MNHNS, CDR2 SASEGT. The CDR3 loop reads CASGYYEQYF. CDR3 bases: TGTGCCAGCGGTTACTACGAGCAGTACTTC.

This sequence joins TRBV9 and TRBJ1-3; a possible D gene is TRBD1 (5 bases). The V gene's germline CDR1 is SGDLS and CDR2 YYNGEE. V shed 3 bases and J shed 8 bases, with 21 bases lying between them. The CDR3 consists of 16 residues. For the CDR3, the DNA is TGTGCCAGCAGCGGATCAGGGTTACCCAGGGTTGACACCATATATTTT. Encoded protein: CASSGSGLPRVDTIYF.

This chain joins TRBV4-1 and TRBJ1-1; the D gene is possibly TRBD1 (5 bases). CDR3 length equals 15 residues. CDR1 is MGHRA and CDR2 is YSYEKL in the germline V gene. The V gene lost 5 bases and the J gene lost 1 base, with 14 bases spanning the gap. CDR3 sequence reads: CASSLGQGGNTEAFF. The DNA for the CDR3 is TGCGCCAGCAGCTTGGGGCAGGGCGGGAACACTGAAGCTTTCTTT.

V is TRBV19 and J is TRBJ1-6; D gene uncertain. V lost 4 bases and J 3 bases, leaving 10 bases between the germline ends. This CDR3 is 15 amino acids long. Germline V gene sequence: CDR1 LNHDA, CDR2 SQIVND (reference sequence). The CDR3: CASSKFADYNSPLHF. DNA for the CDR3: TGTGCCAGTAGTAAGTTCGCAGACTATAATTCACCCCTCCACTTT.

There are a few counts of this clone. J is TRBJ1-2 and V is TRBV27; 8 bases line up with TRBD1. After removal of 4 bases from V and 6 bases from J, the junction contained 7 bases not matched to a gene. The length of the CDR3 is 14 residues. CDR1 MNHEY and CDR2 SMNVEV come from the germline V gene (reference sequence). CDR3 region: CASSYRGQADGYTF. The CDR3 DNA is TGTGCCAGCAGTTACCGGGGACAGGCGGATGGCTACACCTTC.

CDR3: CASSSQGVRPGGYTF. DNA for the CDR3: TGTGCCAGCAGTTCACAGGGTGTGCGGCCGGGCGGCTACACCTTC. The rearrangement uses TRBV6-5 and TRBJ1-2; D may be TRBD1 (6 bases). The CDR3 length is 15 residues. Trimming cost V 4 bases and J 8 bases, with 20 bases left between them. From germline, CDR1 is MNHEY and CDR2 SVGAGI.

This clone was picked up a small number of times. The CDR3, as DNA: TGTGCCAGCAGTTACTCGGGGCCGACAGGCGGGGAGCTGTTTTTT. Protein sequence: CASSYSGPTGGELFF. V usage is TRBV6-5 and J usage is TRBJ2-2; weak D call: TRBD1 (6 bases). Germline lookup yields CDR1 MNHEY and CDR2 SVGAGI. Trimming removed 0 bases from V and 7 bases from J, with 12 bases in between. This CDR3 comprises 15 residues.

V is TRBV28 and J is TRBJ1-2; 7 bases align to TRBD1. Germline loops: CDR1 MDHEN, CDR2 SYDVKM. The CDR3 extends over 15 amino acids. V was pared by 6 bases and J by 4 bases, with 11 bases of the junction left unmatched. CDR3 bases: TGTGCCAGCAGGCCAGGGCAGGGGGGTGCCTATGGCTACACCTTC. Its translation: CASRPGQGGAYGYTF.